What follows is one T cell receptor beta chain and its context. What it binds is not known. The entry originates in a study of brain T cells in children with intractable seizures. Study-wide findings and caveats: Patients' HCMV serostatus was unknown; virus specificity rests on CDR3 similarity alone. Pre- and post-surgery blood differed in depth, so pre-surgery absences may be undersampling.

Data came from immunoSEQ multiplex PCR; TCRdb stores just in-frame clones and leaves some out. The table includes over 20,000 clones, approximately 94% detected once. The CDR3 consists of 15 residues. Germline V lookup: CDR1 SGHDT, CDR2 YYEEEE. V was shortened by 1 base and J by 2 bases, with 10 bases between the two germline ends. Surgery cases with the highest brain T cell transcript signatures were chosen for sequencing. Pre-surgery treatment included at least one anti-epileptic drug. The sample was peripheral blood, taken at surgery. This clonotype originated in a boy between 10 and 17 years old with focal cortical dysplasia and intractable seizures. V is TRBV5-6 and J is TRBJ2-1, with D unresolved. The CDR3 reads CASSLLWRPYNEQFF. CDR3 DNA: TGTGCCAGCAGCTTGTTGTGGCGGCCCTACAATGAGCAGTTCTTC.